The 17 T cell receptor beta chains below all came from one sample that was sequenced in a study of T cells in Graves' hyperthyroidism and ophthalmopathy. RNA transcripts gave rise to amplified TCR beta CDR3 regions. First-round RT-PCR of the TCR CDR3 relied on the HTBI primer set. TCRdb used MiXCR to reprocess the multiplex PCR reads, holding one entry per CDR3 protein. The sample carries fewer than 300,000 distinct CDR3 sequences, 15% recorded once. Sequencing was performed on blood. The receptors here all came from a woman aged 45-65 years with Graves' hyperthyroidism that later progressed to Graves' ophthalmopathy.

This clonotype has a count of ten or more. CDR3 in amino acids: CASRRTGALGKLFF. The CDR3 DNA reads TGTGCCAGCAGGCGGACAGGGGCGCTCGGAAAACTGTTTTTT. The chain uses TRBV12-3 or TRBV12-4 and TRBJ1-4; 9 bases fit TRBD1. After removal of 6 bases from V and 10 bases from J, the junction contained 9 bases not matched to a gene. The CDR3 spans 14 residues.

This clonotype came up many times. This chain joins TRBV5-1 and TRBJ1-1; D might be TRBD1 (5 bases). The CDR3 has 12 residues. Germline V gene data show CDR1 as SGHRS and CDR2 as YFSETQ. V dropped 5 bases and J dropped 10 bases, with 15 bases sitting between them. CDR3 nucleotide sequence: TGCGCCAGCAGAGAGGAAGGGGAAGTAGCTTTCTTT. It translates to CASREEGEVAFF.

This clonotype was seen repeatedly, ten times or more. The chain uses TRBV29-1 and TRBJ2-1; D gene uncertain. This CDR3 is built from 10 residues. Germline lookup yields CDR1 SQVTM and CDR2 ANQGSEA. V was shortened by 2 bases and J by 9 bases, with 5 bases between the two germline ends. The CDR3 reads CSVETGEQFF. In DNA form, the CDR3 reads TGCAGCGTTGAAACGGGTGAGCAGTTCTTC.

This sequence joins TRBV20-1 and TRBJ2-2; maybe TRBD1 (5 bases). V was clipped by 5 bases and J by 8 bases, with 12 bases between them. CDR3 size: 12 residues. In germline, CDR1 is DFQATT, CDR2 SNEGSKA (reference sequence). The CDR3 here is CSAAGLWGELFF. CDR3 DNA sequence: TGCAGTGCTGCAGGGTTGTGGGGGGAGCTGTTTTTT.

This clonotype was recorded at least ten times. The J gene is TRBJ1-1, the V gene TRBV5-1, with D perhaps TRBD1 (6 bases). Trimming took 5 bases from V and 2 from J, leaving 16 bases between them. This CDR3 contains 15 residues. CDR1 is SGHRS and CDR2 is YFSETQ in the germline V gene. The CDR3 DNA is TGCGCCAGCAGTAATTGGAGGGGGGTCAACACTGAAGCTTTCTTT. Translated: CASSNWRGVNTEAFF.

This clonotype was seen a handful of times. This chain connects TRBV10-3 to TRBJ1-3; unclear D gene. Germline-derived CDR1 and CDR2 are ENHRY and SYGVKD. Trimming took off 3 bases at V and 0 bases at J, with 12 bases between the two ends. The CDR3 covers 16 residues. Here the CDR3 DNA reads TGTGCCATCAGTGATGTTGGGGTGATCTCTGGAAACACCATATATTTT. Its protein product is CAISDVGVISGNTIYF.

A word on this clonotype: Being one base from a much bigger clone, this may be a read error. V and J are TRBV7-3 and TRBJ2-2; 8 bases are a match to TRBD2. V gave up 5 bases and J gave up 3 bases; unmatched junction bases: 5. The CDR3 consists of 15 residues. Germline CDR1 SGHTA, CDR2 FQGTGA. For the CDR3, the DNA is TGTGCCAGCAGCCCCACTAGCGGACACACCGGGGAGCTGTTTTTT. Translating it yields CASSPTSGHTGELFF.

This clonotype was recorded many times. The gene calls are TRBV2 and TRBJ2-5; D not resolved. V was trimmed by 3 bases and J by 4 bases, leaving 12 bases between them. Germline values: CDR1 SNHLY, CDR2 FYNNEI. The CDR3 has 14 residues. The CDR3 DNA is TGTGCCAGCAGTGAGACCTCCGTGGGAGAGACCCAGTACTTC. Its translation is CASSETSVGETQYF.

This clonotype was seen only a few times. This rearrangement joins TRBV5-1 to TRBJ2-5; D may be TRBD2 (5 bases). The CDR3 is 14 amino acids. Trimming removed 4 bases from V and 5 bases from J, with 15 bases in between. Germline CDR1 reads SGHRS; CDR2 reads YFSETQ. The CDR3 sequence is CASSGGLRGETQYF. The DNA for the CDR3 is TGCGCCAGCAGCGGTGGATTGAGAGGGGAGACCCAGTACTTC.

This clonotype was counted ten times or more. The chain uses TRBV5-1 and TRBJ1-1; D is possibly TRBD1 (6 bases). Germline V gives CDR1 SGHRS, CDR2 YFSETQ. The CDR3 consists of 14 residues. V gave up 4 bases and J gave up 4 bases, with 14 bases separating them. The CDR3 DNA is TGCGCCAGCAGCCTGTCACAGGGCTTCACTGAAGCTTTCTTT. It specifies CASSLSQGFTEAFF.

This clonotype turned up a few times. This chain joins TRBV13 and TRBJ2-5; 9 bases are shared with TRBD1. The germline CDR1 and CDR2 sequences are PRHDT and FYEKMQ (reference sequence). The CDR3 covers 13 residues. J lost 7 bases, V lost 4 bases, and 4 bases had no gene match. This chain's CDR3 is CASSSRQGGTQYF. For the CDR3, the DNA is TGTGCCAGCAGCTCCCGACAGGGGGGGACCCAGTACTTC.

The V gene is TRBV20-1, the J gene TRBJ2-3; D possibly corresponds to TRBD2 (6 bases). CDR1 is DFQATT, CDR2 SNEGSKA, per germline (reference sequence). V lost 4 bases, J lost 2 bases, and 16 bases lay in between. CDR3 length equals 15 residues. Written as DNA, the CDR3 is TGCAGTGCTAAGTTGGCAAGGGGACTCACAGATACGCAGTATTTT. This encodes CSAKLARGLTDTQYF.

The table lists this clonotype with many counts. J is TRBJ1-5 and V is TRBV30; weak D call: TRBD1 (5 bases). The V and J ends lost 3 bases and 4 bases respectively, with 10 bases between them. This CDR3 is built from 13 residues. Germline CDR1 reads GTSNPN; CDR2 reads SVGIG (reference sequence). CDR3 in DNA: TGTGCCTGGAGCGAGACAGCGAATCAGCCCCAGCATTTT. Its protein is CAWSETANQPQHF.

This clonotype came up many times. The V call is TRBV27, the J call TRBJ1-5, with D possibly being TRBD1 (5 bases). The germline gives CDR1 MNHEY, CDR2 SMNVEV (reference sequence). The V end lost 1 base, the J end lost 7 bases, and 11 bases lay between the germline ends. The CDR3 has 14 residues. The CDR3 sequence is CASSLWGVGQPQHF. For the CDR3, the DNA is TGTGCCAGCAGTTTATGGGGGGTAGGCCAGCCCCAGCATTTT.

This clonotype showed up many times. This chain connects TRBV11-2 to TRBJ2-6; 10 bases match TRBD2. The trim removed 5 bases at V and 2 bases at J, leaving 18 bases unmatched. Germline loops: CDR1 SGHAT, CDR2 FQNNGV. The CDR3 runs 21 residues. The CDR3 protein is CASSPDPDRAGTSAGANVLTF. CDR3 nucleotide sequence: TGTGCCAGCAGCCCCGACCCTGACAGGGCCGGGACTAGCGCTGGGGCCAACGTCCTGACTTTC.

This clonotype has ten or more counts. This chain connects TRBV10-3 to TRBJ2-7; 7 bases are shared with TRBD1. Trimming took 6 bases from V and 6 from J; bases not matched to a gene: 8. Germline-derived CDR1 and CDR2 are ENHRY and SYGVKD. The CDR3 consists of 13 residues. The CDR3 DNA is TGTGCCATCAGCTCGACAGGGATCGGCGAGCAGTACTTC. As protein: CAISSTGIGEQYF.

In its sample, this clonotype was seen many times. CDR3 DNA: TGTGCCAGCTCACAAACTTACGGAGATGAAAACACCATATATTTT. Translating gives CASSQTYGDENTIYF. The chain joins TRBV18 to TRBJ1-3; no reliable D call. Trimming pared 4 bases from V and 6 bases from J, leaving 16 bases between. The CDR3 has 15 residues. The germline V gene has CDR1 KGHSH and CDR2 LQKENI. Full variable domain (outside the CDR3, taken from reference TRBV18 and TRBJ1-3): NAGVMQNPRHLVRRRGQEARLRCSPMKGHSHVYWYRQLPEEGLKFMVYLQKENIIDESGMPKERFSAEFPKEGPSILRIQQVVRGDSAAYFCASSQTYGDENTIYFGEGSWLTVV.